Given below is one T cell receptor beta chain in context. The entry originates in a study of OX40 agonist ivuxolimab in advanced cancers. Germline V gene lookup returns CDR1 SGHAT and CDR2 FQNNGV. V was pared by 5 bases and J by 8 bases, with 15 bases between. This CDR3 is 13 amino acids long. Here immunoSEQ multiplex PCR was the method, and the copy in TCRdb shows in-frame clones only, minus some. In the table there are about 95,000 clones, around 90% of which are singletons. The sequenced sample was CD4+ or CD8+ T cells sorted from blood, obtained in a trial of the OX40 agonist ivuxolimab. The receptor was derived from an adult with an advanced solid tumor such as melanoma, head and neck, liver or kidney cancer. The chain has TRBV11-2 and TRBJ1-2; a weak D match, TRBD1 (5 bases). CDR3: CASSQSGTQGYTF. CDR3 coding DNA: TGTGCCAGCAGCCAATCCGGGACGCAGGGCTACACCTTC.